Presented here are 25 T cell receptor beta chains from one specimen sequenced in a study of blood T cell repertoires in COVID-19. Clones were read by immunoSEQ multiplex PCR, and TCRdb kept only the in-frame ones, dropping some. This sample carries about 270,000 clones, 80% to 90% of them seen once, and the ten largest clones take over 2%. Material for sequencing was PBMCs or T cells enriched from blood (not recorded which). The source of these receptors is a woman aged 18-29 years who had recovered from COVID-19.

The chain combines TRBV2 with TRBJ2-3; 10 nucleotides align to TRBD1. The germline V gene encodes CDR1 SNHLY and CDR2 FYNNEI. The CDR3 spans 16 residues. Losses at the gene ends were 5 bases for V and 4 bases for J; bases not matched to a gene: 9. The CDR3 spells CASSTRDRGRADTQYF. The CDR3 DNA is TGTGCCAGCAGTACCCGAGACAGGGGGCGGGCAGATACGCAGTATTTT. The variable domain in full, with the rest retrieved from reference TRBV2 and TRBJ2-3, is EPEVTQTPSHQVTQMGQEVILRCVPISNHLYFYWYRQILGQKVEFLVSFYNNEISEKSEIFDDQFSVERPDGSNFTLKIRSTKLEDSAMYFCASSTRDRGRADTQYFGPGTRLTVL.

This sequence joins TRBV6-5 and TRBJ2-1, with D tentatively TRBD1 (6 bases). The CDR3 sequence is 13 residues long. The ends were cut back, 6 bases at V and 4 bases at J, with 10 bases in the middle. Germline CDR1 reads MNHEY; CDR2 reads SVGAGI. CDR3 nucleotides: TGTGCCAGCAGCCGGACAGAATACAATGAGCAGTTCTTC. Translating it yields CASSRTEYNEQFF.

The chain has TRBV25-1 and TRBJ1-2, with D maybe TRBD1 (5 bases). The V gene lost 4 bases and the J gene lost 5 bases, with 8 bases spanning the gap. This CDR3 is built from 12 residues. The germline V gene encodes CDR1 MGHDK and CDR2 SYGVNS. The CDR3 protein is CASSGSGYGYTF. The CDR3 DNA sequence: TGTGCCAGCAGTGGATCAGGGTATGGCTACACCTTC.

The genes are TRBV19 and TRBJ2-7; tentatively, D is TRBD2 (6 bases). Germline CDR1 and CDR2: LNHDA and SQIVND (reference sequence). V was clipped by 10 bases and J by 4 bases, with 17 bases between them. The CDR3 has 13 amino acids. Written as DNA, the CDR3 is TGTGCCATTCTTACTCGGAGGGTGTACGAGCAGTACTTC. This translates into CAILTRRVYEQYF.

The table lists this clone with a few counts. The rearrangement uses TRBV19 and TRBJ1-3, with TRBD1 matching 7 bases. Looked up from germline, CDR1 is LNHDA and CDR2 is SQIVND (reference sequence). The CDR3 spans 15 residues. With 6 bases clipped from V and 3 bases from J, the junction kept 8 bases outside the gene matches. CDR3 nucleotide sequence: TGTGCCAGTAGGCGCAGGGGGGAAAGTGGAAACACCATATATTTT. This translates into CASRRRGESGNTIYF.

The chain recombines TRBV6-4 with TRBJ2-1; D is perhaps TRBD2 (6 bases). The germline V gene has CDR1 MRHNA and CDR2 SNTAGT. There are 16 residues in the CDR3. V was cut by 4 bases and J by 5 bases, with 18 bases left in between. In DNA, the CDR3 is TGTGCCAGCAGTGGGACCGGGGGAGCGGGCCACAATGAGCAGTTCTTC. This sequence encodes CASSGTGGAGHNEQFF.

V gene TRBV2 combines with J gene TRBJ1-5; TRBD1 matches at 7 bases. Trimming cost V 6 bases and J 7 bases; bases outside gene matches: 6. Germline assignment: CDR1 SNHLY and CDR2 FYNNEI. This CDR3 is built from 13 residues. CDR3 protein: CASSGQAIQPQHF. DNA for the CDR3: TGTGCCAGCAGCGGACAGGCCATACAGCCCCAGCATTTT.

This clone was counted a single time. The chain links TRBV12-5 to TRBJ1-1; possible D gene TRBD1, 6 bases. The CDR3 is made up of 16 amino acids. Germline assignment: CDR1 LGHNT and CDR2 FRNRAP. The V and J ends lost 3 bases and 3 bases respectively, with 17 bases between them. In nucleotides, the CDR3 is TGTGCTAGTGGTTTCCGTGTTAGGGGGGGACACACTGAAGCTTTCTTT. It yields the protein CASGFRVRGGHTEAFF.

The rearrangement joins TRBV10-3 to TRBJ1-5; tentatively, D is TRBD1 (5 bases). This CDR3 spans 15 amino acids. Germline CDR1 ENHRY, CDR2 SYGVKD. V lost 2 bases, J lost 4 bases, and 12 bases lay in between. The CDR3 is CAISERGQGNQPQHF. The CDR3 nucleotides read TGTGCCATCAGTGAGAGGGGCCAGGGAAATCAGCCCCAGCATTTT.

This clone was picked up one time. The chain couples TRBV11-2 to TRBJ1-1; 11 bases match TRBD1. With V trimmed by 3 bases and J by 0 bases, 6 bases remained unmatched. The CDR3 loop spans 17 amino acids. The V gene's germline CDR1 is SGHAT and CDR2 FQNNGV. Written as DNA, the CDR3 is TGTGCCAGCAGCTTTTTAGGGACAGGGGGTCTGAACACTGAAGCTTTCTTT. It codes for CASSFLGTGGLNTEAFF.

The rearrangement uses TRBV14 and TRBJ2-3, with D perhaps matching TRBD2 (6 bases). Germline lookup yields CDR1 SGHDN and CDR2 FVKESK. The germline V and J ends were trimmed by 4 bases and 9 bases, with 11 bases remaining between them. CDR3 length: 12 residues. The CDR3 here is CASSPQGRTQYF. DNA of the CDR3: TGTGCCAGCAGCCCCCAAGGGAGGACGCAGTATTTT.

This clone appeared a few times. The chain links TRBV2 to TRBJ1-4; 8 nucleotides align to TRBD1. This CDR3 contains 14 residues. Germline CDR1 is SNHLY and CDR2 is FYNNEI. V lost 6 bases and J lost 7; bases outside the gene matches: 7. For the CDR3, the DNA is TGTGCCAGCAGGACACAGGGGGAGGGTGAAAAACTGTTTTTT. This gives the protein CASRTQGEGEKLFF. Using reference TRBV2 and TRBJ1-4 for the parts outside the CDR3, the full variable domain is EPEVTQTPSHQVTQMGQEVILRCVPISNHLYFYWYRQILGQKVEFLVSFYNNEISEKSEIFDDQFSVERPDGSNFTLKIRSTKLEDSAMYFCASRTQGEGEKLFFGSGTQLSVL.

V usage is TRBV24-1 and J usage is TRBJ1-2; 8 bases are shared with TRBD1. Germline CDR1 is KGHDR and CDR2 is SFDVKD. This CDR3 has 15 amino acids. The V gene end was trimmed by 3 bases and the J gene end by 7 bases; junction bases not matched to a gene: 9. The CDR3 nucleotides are TGTGCCACCAGTGATCCTACCGACAGGGGAGGTGGCTACACCTTC. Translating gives CATSDPTDRGGGYTF.

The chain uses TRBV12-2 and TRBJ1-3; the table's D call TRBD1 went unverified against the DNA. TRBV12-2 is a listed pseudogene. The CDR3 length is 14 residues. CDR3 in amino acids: CFLGPGGSGNTIYF. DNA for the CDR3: TGTTTTCTCGGACCAGGGGGGTCTGGAAACACCATATATTTT.

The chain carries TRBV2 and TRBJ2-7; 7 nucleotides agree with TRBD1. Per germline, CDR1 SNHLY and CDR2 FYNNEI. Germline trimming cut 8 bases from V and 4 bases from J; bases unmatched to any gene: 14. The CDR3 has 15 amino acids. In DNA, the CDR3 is TGTGCCAGCGACTCCGGGACAGCGGTGAGGTACGAGCAGTACTTC. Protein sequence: CASDSGTAVRYEQYF.

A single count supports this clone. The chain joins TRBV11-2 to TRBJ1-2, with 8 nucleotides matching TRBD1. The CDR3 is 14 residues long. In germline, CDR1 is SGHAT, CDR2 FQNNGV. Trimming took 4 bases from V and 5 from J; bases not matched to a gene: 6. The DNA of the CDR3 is TGTGCCAGCAGCTCAGGGGGCCCGTGGTATGGCTACACCTTC. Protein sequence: CASSSGGPWYGYTF.

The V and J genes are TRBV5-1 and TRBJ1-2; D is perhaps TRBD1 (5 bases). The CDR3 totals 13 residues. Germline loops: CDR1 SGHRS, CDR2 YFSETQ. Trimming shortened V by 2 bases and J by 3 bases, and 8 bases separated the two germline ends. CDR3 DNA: TGCGCCAGCAGCTTTGGAGGGGACTATGGCTACACCTTC. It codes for CASSFGGDYGYTF.

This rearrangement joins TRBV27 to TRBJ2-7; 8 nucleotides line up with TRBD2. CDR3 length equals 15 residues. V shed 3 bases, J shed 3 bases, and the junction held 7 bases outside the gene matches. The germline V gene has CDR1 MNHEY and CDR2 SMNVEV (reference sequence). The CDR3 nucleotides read TGTGCCAGCAGTTTTCGGGGGGGGGCCGGCTACGAGCAGTACTTC. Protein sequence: CASSFRGGAGYEQYF.

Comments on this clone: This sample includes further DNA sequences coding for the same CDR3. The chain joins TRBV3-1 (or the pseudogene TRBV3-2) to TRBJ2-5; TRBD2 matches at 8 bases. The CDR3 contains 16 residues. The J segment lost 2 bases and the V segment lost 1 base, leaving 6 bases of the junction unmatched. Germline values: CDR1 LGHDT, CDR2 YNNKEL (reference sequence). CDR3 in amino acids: CASSQVGASGQETQYF. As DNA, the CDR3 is TGTGCCAGCAGCCAAGTGGGGGCTAGCGGGCAAGAGACCCAGTACTTC.

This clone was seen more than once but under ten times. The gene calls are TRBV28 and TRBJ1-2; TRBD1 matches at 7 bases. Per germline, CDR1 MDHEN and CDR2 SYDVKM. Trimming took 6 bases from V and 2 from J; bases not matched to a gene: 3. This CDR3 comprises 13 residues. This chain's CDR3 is CASRGTANYGYTF. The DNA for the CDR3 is TGTGCCAGCAGGGGGACAGCAAACTATGGCTACACCTTC.

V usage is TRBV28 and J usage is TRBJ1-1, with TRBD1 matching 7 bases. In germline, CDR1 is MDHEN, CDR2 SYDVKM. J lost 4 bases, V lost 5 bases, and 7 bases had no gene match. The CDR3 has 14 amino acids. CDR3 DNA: TGTGCCAGCAGTCCCCGACAGGGTTTCACTGAAGCTTTCTTT. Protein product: CASSPRQGFTEAFF.

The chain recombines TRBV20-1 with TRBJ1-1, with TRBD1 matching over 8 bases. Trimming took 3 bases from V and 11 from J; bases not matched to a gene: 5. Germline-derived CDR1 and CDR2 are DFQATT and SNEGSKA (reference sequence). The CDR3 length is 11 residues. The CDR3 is CSASDRGGAFF. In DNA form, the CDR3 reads TGCAGTGCTAGCGACAGGGGAGGGGCTTTCTTT.

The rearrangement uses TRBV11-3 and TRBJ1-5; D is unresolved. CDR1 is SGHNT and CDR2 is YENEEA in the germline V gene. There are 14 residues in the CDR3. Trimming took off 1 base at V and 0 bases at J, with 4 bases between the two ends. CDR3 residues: CASSLVDSNQPQHF. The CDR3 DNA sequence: TGTGCCAGCAGCTTAGTAGATAGCAATCAGCCCCAGCATTTT.

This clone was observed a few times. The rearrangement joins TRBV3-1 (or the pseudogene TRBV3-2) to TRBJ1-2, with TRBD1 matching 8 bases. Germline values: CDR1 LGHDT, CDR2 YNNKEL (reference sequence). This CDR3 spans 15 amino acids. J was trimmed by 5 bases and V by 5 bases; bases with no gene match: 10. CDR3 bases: TGTGCCAGCAGCAAATCCTCCGGGACAGGTTATGGCTACACCTTC. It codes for CASSKSSGTGYGYTF.

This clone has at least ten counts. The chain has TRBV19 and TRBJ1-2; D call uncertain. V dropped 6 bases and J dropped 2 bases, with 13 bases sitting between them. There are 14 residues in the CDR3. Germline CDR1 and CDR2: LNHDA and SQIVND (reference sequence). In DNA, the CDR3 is TGTGCCAGTAGCGGACTCCTGGCCAACTATGGCTACACCTTC. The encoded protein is CASSGLLANYGYTF.